This T cell receptor (beta chain) derives from a study of T cells in Graves' hyperthyroidism and ophthalmopathy (dated by TCRdb to between 2019 and 2020). At the level of the whole study: Peripheral blood was collected at initial diagnosis, before any treatment. The paper reports TCR Vbeta CDR3 sequencing of approximately 130 peripheral blood samples: 40 or so ophthalmopathy, approximately 74 hyperthyroidism and approximately 17 progressor patients. The study also compared thyroid tissue and blood T-cell repertoires from roughly 6 Graves' hyperthyroidism patients. TCR V-J signatures able to tell the groups apart were searched for in a discovery cohort of 100 patients, of whom around 42 had Graves' ophthalmopathy and about 55 had stable Graves' hyperthyroidism. Whether ophthalmopathy could be predicted prospectively was tested in an independent validation cohort made up of 18 hyperthyroidism patients plus 17 patients who later progressed to ophthalmopathy. After blood sampling, hyperthyroidism patients were treated with methimazole at a starting dose of 30 mg daily, and ophthalmopathy patients were treated with high-dose intravenous methylprednisolone. The roughly 90 discovery patients were divided at random into training and test sets in a 7:3 ratio. Points the paper makes about the study in general: Sample size was not statistically predetermined, and investigators were not blinded to group allocation. In validation, progression to ophthalmopathy was predicted by the model with 65% to 71% sensitivity and around 76% specificity, a median of about 6.4 months before onset. In cross-validation, a model built on a 13 V-J signature told ophthalmopathy apart from stable hyperthyroidism with roughly 87% sensitivity and approximately 84% specificity, and in testing the same model reached 80%/75%. Most expanded thyroid clonotypes (frequency above 0.001) were also found in blood, which suggests that blood repertoires may mirror thyroid immune responses.

Ophthalmopathy patients had moderately to severely active disease, Clinical Activity Score of at least 3, NOSPECS grade of at least 4, and duration under 3 months. Exclusion was applied to patients with uncontrolled infections, other autoimmune diseases, pregnancy or lactation. Diagnoses were based on clinical symptoms, serum thyroxine and TRAb, thyroid ultrasound and orbital computed tomography. Ficoll-Paque density gradient centrifugation was used to isolate PBMCs from approximately 10 ml of fresh peripheral blood. Total RNA was extracted with Trizol reagent, and quality was checked on an Agilent 2100 Bioanalyzer. Concerning this clonotype: Its binding antigen is unknown. The record has no base qualities; no much larger clone is one base away.

Amplification of TCR beta CDR3 regions was carried out from RNA transcripts. The TCR CDR3 was subjected to a first round of RT-PCR using the HTBI primer set and the Qiagen OneStep RT-PCR kit. The libraries were constructed in a second round of multiplex PCR and then size-selected and purified. Sequencing of the libraries was done on an Illumina HiSeq2000 using paired-end 100 bp reads. On the study's bioinformatics: Raw data were processed with SOAPnuke, discarding reads with adapters, uncalled bases, mean Phred below 15, or no exact constant-primer or identifier match. High-quality paired reads were merged with COPE v1.2.5, and unique nucleotide sequences were defined as clonotypes. MiTCR v1.1 was used to align the clonotypes against IMGT TRBV, TRBD and TRBJ reference segments. The analysis included only V-J combinations with a frequency above 0.0001, which together covered more than 99% of the repertoires. A TCS score was defined as the ratio of F50 (clonal expansion) to E x V (chaos), with BLOSUM62-based TCRdist applied between CDR3 peptides within each V-J. Welch's t-statistics and random forest reduced roughly 500 V-J features to around 14, which were used in a naive Bayes classifier (R e1071). TCRdb ran its own pipeline on the public reads, namely fastp trimming at Q25 and MiXCR clone calling, and kept in-frame beta chains. Every entry covers one CDR3 protein and lists the most common genes and DNA from its rows. TCRdb, not the original authors, processed these V and J calls. This sample is represented by hundreds of thousands of distinct CDR3 sequences; around 21% of them were singletons. Together, the top ten hold 30% to 40% of the sample.

This clonotype was sampled from a man aged 30 to 45 with Graves' ophthalmopathy. Material: blood.

CDR3 loop: CASSQRPLGNNEQFF. The nucleotide sequence is TGTGCCAGCAGCCAACGTCCCCTAGGGAACAATGAGCAGTTCTTC. This chain joins TRBV7-9 to TRBJ2-1, with the D segment identity uncertain. Via the germline V gene (reference sequence), CDR1 is SEHNR and CDR2 FQNEAQ. V lost 5 bases and J lost 5 bases; the stretch between them is 16 bases long. Inclusive of the bounding cysteine and phenylalanine, the CDR3 is 15 residues long. The CDR3 DNA has 45 bases and is translated from base 1. Reference TRBV7-9 and TRBJ2-1 proteins supply the regions before and after the CDR3; the full variable domain is: DTGVSQNPRHKITKRGQNVTFRCDPISEHNRLYWYRQTLGQGPEFLTYFQNEAQLEKSRLLSDRFSAERPKGSFSTLEIQRTEQGDSAMYLCASSQRPLGNNEQFFGPGTRLTVL.